These 2 T cell receptor beta chains were all obtained from the same sample, sequenced in a study of T-cell reconstitution after alpha-beta-depleted transplantation in children. The authors prepared the TCRbeta library with unique molecular identifiers. TCRdb itself ran the PCR reads through MiXCR, one entry per CDR3 protein. The sample includes 200,000 to 250,000 distinct CDR3 sequences, around 9.9% of them seen just once. This specimen was PBMCs, taken before TCRalphabeta/CD19-depleted stem cell transplant. The source is a child younger than two with acute myeloid leukemia, due to receive a stem cell transplant.

This clonotype was detected a few times. This chain links TRBV6-5 with TRBJ2-7; D call uncertain. CDR1 and CDR2 (germline): MNHEY, SVGAGI. The V and J ends lost 2 bases and 7 bases respectively, with 15 bases between them. The CDR3 covers 14 residues. CDR3 nucleotides: TGTGCCAGCAGTTACACCACTGAACTACGGGAGCAGTACTTC. Its protein product is CASSYTTELREQYF.

This clonotype was counted a few times. This rearrangement joins TRBV7-9 to TRBJ1-2, with D unresolved. The V end was cut by 8 bases, the J end by 2 bases, with 18 bases between. Germline loops: CDR1 SEHNR, CDR2 FQNEAQ (reference sequence). The CDR3 has 15 residues. CDR3 region: CASEFYTGLNYGYTF. In nucleotides, the CDR3 is TGTGCCAGCGAATTTTACACGGGATTAAACTATGGCTACACCTTC.